Listed below are T cell receptor beta chains from one sample, sequenced in a study of a mutant IDH1 vaccine in newly diagnosed glioma. This table comes from immunoSEQ multiplex PCR, and its TCRdb copy is limited to in-frame clones, with some not included. The data hold about 42,000 clones, with approximately 83% observed a single time. Which antigens these TCRs recognize remains unknown. The sequences come from PBMCs, collected from a glioma patient whose treatment included an IDH1 peptide vaccine. These receptors came from a man aged 35 to 55 with glioma. CDR3s include the opening cysteine and the closing phenylalanine or tryptophan. The D gene is left open where the match is weak. Rows give clone size only sometimes, using once, few, many, or a class for an expanded clone.

.	.	TRBJ2-7	TRBV5-8	TGTGCCAGCAGGACCAGGCGGGGTAGCTACGAGCAGTACTTC	CASRTRRGSYEQYF
.	.	TRBJ2-7	TRBV5-1	TGCGCCAGCAGCTTACAGGGAGCAGCCTACGAGCAGTACTTC	CASSLQGAAYEQYF
.	.	TRBJ1-2	TRBV4-1	TGCGCCAGCAGCCAAGATCGGGCGGCCTTGGGCTACACCTTC	CASSQDRAALGYTF
.	TRBD1	TRBJ2-7	TRBV18	TGTGCCAGCTCAAGGGACAGCTACGAGCAGTACTTC	CASSRDSYEQYF
.	TRBD1	TRBJ2-2	TRBV18	TGTGCCAGCTCACCACCCACAGGGGGCAACACCGGGGAGCTGTTTTTT	CASSPPTGGNTGELFF
.	TRBD1	TRBJ2-3	TRBV27	TGTGCCAGCAGGGACAGGGTGGGGACAGATACGCAGTATTTT	CASRDRVGTDTQYF
once	.	TRBJ2-7	TRBV10-1	TGCGCCAGCGGGGATGCCTACGAGCAGTACTTC	CASGDAYEQYF
.	TRBD1	TRBJ2-5	TRBV10-3	TGTGCCATCAGTGCGGGACAGGGGCGAGAGACCCAGTACTTC	CAISAGQGRETQYF
.	.	TRBJ1-1	TRBV5-1	TGCGCCAGCAGCTTGATCGGGGCGGGCACTGAAGCTTTCTTT	CASSLIGAGTEAFF
.	.	TRBJ1-2	TRBV19	TGTGCCAGTAGTGGGAGGGAAGGTGGCTACACCTTC	CASSGREGGYTF
.	.	TRBJ2-3	TRBV25-1	TGTGCCAGCAGTGAAGGATATAGGGATACGCAGTATTTT	CASSEGYRDTQYF
few	TRBD1	TRBJ1-2	TRBV6-1	TGTGCCAGCAGTGAAGGCGACAGGGTCTATGGCTACACCTTC	CASSEGDRVYGYTF
.	.	TRBJ2-7	TRBV18	TGTGCCAGCTCGCCTAGCTCCTACGAGCAGTACTTC	CASSPSSYEQYF
.	.	TRBJ1-6	TRBV10-3	TGTGCCATCAGTGAGTCGACAGATTATTCACCCCTCCACTTT	CAISESTDYSPLHF
few	TRBD2	TRBJ2-1	TRBV19	TGTGCCAGTAGTATTGCGGGAGGAGGCTACAATGAGCAGTTCTTC	CASSIAGGGYNEQFF
once	.	TRBJ1-4	TRBV29-1	TGCAGCGTCTGGTTTAATGAAAAACTGTTTTTT	CSVWFNEKLFF
.	.	TRBJ1-1	TRBV4-3	TGCGCCAGCAGCCAAGATTTAAAATTGTTCTTT	CASSQDLKLFF
.	.	TRBJ1-5	TRBV28	TGTGCCAGCTGGGCCCTCAATCAGCCCCAGCATTTT	CASWALNQPQHF
.	.	TRBJ2-3	TRBV5-4	TGTGCCAGCAGCCCCACAAACCGGGGGGATACGCAGTATTTT	CASSPTNRGDTQYF
.	.	TRBJ2-7	TRBV19	TGTGCCAGTAGTATATGGGAGTCTTCCTACGAGCAGTACTTC	CASSIWESSYEQYF
.	.	TRBJ1-2	TRBV5-1	TGCGCCAGCAGAGGGCTAGGGGTGAAGGGAAGACACTTGTATGGCTACACCTTC	CASRGLGVKGRHLYGYTF
.	.	TRBJ2-5	TRBV5-1	TGCGCCAGCAGCTTGGGAGGATGGGAGACCCAGTACTTC	CASSLGGWETQYF
.	.	TRBJ2-7	TRBV9	TGTGCCAGCAATACGAGCCCTAACTCCTACGAGCAGTACTTC	CASNTSPNSYEQYF
.	TRBD2	TRBJ2-1	TRBV16	TGTGCCAGCAGCCAATTACGGGAGGGAGAGTTCTTC	CASSQLREGEFF
.	TRBD2	TRBJ2-7	TRBV6-6	TGTGCCAGCAGTTACTTCCCGACTAGCGCCTACGAGCAGTACTTC	CASSYFPTSAYEQYF